This T cell receptor (beta chain) was retrieved from a study of cytomegalovirus exposure and HLA in healthy donors. The sample holds a few counts of this clone. Its antigen is unidentified. The PCR employed 60 Vbeta primers together with 13 Jbeta primers. Assay: immunoSEQ multiplex PCR; the TCRdb copy retains only in-frame clones and omits some. The data show approximately 280,000 clones, roughly 90% seen once. Study conclusions and caveats: A likely sequencing artifact accounted for one observed cluster of highly shared sequence variants. V- and J-gene trimming of TCR beta was linked (in a later analysis) to a missense DCLRE1C variant. The study designated 160 or so TCR beta chains cytomegalovirus-associated.

The V end lost 0 bases, the J end lost 6 bases, and 10 bases lay between the germline ends. The CDR3 is 15 residues long. Germline CDR1 SGHTS, CDR2 YDEGEE. The sequenced sample was PBMCs. The rearrangement uses TRBV5-8 and TRBJ1-6; D remains unclear. The TCR comes from a woman between 18 and 30 years old in good health and CMV-seronegative. CDR3 sequence: CASSLDPNGNSPLHF. DNA for the CDR3: TGTGCCAGCAGCTTGGACCCTAATGGTAATTCACCCCTCCACTTT.